This T cell receptor beta chain was recorded in a study of cytomegalovirus exposure and HLA in healthy donors. A remark on this clone: The target antigen is unknown.

The germline CDR1 and CDR2 sequences are SGHDT and YYEEEE. V shed 2 bases and J shed 1 base, with 7 bases lying between them. This CDR3 contains 13 residues. Notes on the study in general: Later genetic work tied a missense DCLRE1C variant to beta-chain V and J trimming.

The PCR used 60 Vbeta and 13 Jbeta primers. This table comes from immunoSEQ multiplex PCR, and its TCRdb copy is limited to in-frame clones, with some not included. The sample includes 150,000 to 200,000 clones, under 9.5% of them seen just once. The sequencing sample was made of PBMCs. This clonotype was sampled from a woman aged 30 to 39 in good health and CMV-seropositive. The chain employs TRBV5-6 and TRBJ2-7; D is undetermined. CDR3 sequence reads: CASSFSVSYEQYF. The DNA of the CDR3 is TGTGCCAGCAGCTTCTCGGTGTCCTACGAGCAGTACTTC.